This record looks at one T cell receptor (beta chain) sequence and its context. Its antigen remains unidentified. The data are from a study of T cell clonotyping in hematopoietic cell transplantation. Notes on the study in general: Recipient TCR diversity dropped after transplant; expanded clonotypes rose from day 30 to 180. No sorting was done, leaving CD4 and CD8 contributions mixed.

Looked up from germline, CDR1 is SGDLS and CDR2 is YYNGEE. This CDR3 spans 12 amino acids. The ends were cut back, 3 bases at V and 9 bases at J, with 10 bases in the middle. Method: immunoSEQ multiplex PCR; TCRdb's copy keeps in-frame clones and lacks some. Here the sample spans roughly 4,800 clones, roughly 19% being singletons. Sequenced material: PBMCs, taken 180 days after allogeneic stem cell transplant. This clonotype was sampled from a male patient in his late teens or twenties who had an allogeneic stem cell transplant, so the T cells may come from the graft donor. Some clones in this sample may be carry-over from other donors' samples. The chain has TRBV9 and TRBJ2-1; D possibly corresponds to TRBD2 (5 bases). Here the CDR3 DNA reads TGTGCCAGCAGCGGCGGACGGGGTGAGCAGTTCTTC. Translating it yields CASSGGRGEQFF.